A single sample gave rise to the 11 T cell receptor beta chains below, sequenced in a study of shared clonotypes between healthy human individuals. The protocol was immunoSEQ multiplex PCR, while the TCRdb copy is restricted to in-frame clones and leaves out a portion. The sample carries about 380,000 clones, approximately 97% recorded once. Sequenced material: memory CD8+ T cells sorted from blood. Noted subset: CD45RO+ cells pooled with CCR7-negative TemRA cells. These receptors all come from a man between 25 and 39 years old in good health.

The chain links TRBV6-1 to TRBJ2-7; D uncertain. Trimming removed 5 bases from V and 4 bases from J, with 12 bases in between. Germline CDR1 and CDR2: MNHNS and SASEGT. There are 13 residues in the CDR3. CDR3 DNA: TGTGCCAGCAGTCTGCGGACGGTATACGAGCAGTACTTC. As protein: CASSLRTVYEQYF.

This clone was seen once. This chain uses TRBV25-1 with TRBJ2-5, with 14 bases fitting TRBD2. Germline lookup yields CDR1 MGHDK and CDR2 SYGVNS. Unmatched junction bases numbered 1, after V lost 3 bases and J lost 1 base. CDR3 length: 16 amino acids. The CDR3 loop reads CASSEGLAGAQETQYF. The DNA of the CDR3 is TGTGCCAGCAGTGAGGGACTAGCGGGGGCCCAAGAGACCCAGTACTTC.

The rearrangement links TRBV18 to TRBJ2-2, with D hard to call. The germline gives CDR1 KGHSH, CDR2 LQKENI. The length of the CDR3 is 12 residues. The V and J ends lost 2 bases and 6 bases respectively, with 4 bases between them. This CDR3 reads CASSPGAGELFF. Here the CDR3 DNA reads TGTGCCAGCTCACCAGGGGCCGGGGAGCTGTTTTTT.

The gene calls are TRBV15 and TRBJ1-2; D is undetermined. Germline CDR1 LNHNV, CDR2 YYDKDF (reference sequence). The CDR3 length is 13 residues. Trimming took 0 bases from V and 6 from J, leaving 8 bases between them. The CDR3 DNA reads as TGTGCCACCAGCAGAGAGATGCGCGATGGCTACACCTTC. Translation: CATSREMRDGYTF.

The CDR3 loop is CASSIERDSTDTQYF. The DNA for the CDR3 is TGTGCCAGTAGTATAGAGCGGGATAGCACAGATACGCAGTATTTT. This chain joins TRBV19 and TRBJ2-3; D perhaps matches TRBD2 (6 bases). Deletions cut 0 bases from V and 0 bases from J, with 7 bases between. This CDR3 has 15 residues. Germline CDR1 LNHDA, CDR2 SQIVND (reference sequence).

In the case of this clone: One end of the junction is discordant with germline, which a read error may explain. The chain is built from TRBV19 and TRBJ1-1, with TRBD1 matching over 7 bases. The germline CDR1 and CDR2 sequences are LNHDA and SQIVND (reference sequence). CDR3 size: 13 residues. CDR3 loop: CASTIQGYTEAFF. CDR3 DNA sequence: TGTGCCAGTACTATACAGGGGTACACTGAAGCTTTCTTT.

J is TRBJ1-5 and V is TRBV30; D is ambiguous. Trimming stripped 4 bases from V and 0 bases from J, with 13 bases between. The germline gives CDR1 GTSNPN, CDR2 SVGIG (reference sequence). This CDR3 is 15 amino acids long. The CDR3 protein is CAWKWAENSNQPQHF. In DNA, the CDR3 is TGTGCCTGGAAGTGGGCCGAGAATAGCAATCAGCCCCAGCATTTT.

The chain recombines TRBV5-1 with TRBJ1-2; a possible D gene is TRBD1 (6 bases). This CDR3 comprises 15 residues. Trimming pared 1 base from V and 4 bases from J, leaving 14 bases between. The V gene's germline CDR1 is SGHRS and CDR2 YFSETQ. The CDR3 nucleotides are TGCGCCAGCAGCTTGTCGCCGGGACAATCCTATGGCTACACCTTC. Translating gives CASSLSPGQSYGYTF.

In this sample, this clone turned up once. This chain uses TRBV13 with TRBJ2-5; TRBD2 matches 11 bases. Germline V gene lookup returns CDR1 PRHDT and CDR2 FYEKMQ (reference sequence). The CDR3 is made up of 14 amino acids. The V and J ends lost 5 bases and 4 bases, in that order; junction bases with no gene match: 3. CDR3 nucleotides: TGTGCCAGCAGCGCCGGACTAGCGGGAGAGACCCAGTACTTC. Translated: CASSAGLAGETQYF.

This sequence joins TRBV7-9 and TRBJ1-2; D gene ambiguous. This CDR3 region has 14 residues. Per germline, CDR1 SEHNR and CDR2 FQNEAQ (reference sequence). Trimming cost V 5 bases and J 2 bases, with 12 bases left between them. CDR3 nucleotide sequence: TGTGCCAGCAGCGGCAGGACTGGGAACTATGGCTACACCTTC. This gives the protein CASSGRTGNYGYTF.

V gene TRBV7-9 combines with J gene TRBJ1-1; no clear D. This CDR3 is 14 amino acids long. Between the trimmed V and J ends, which lost 2 bases and 3 bases, there was a span of 10 bases. Germline V gene data show CDR1 as SEHNR and CDR2 as FQNEAQ (reference sequence). CDR3 sequence (DNA): TGTGCCAGCAGCTTAAGAATCGCGGACACTGAAGCTTTCTTT. This translates into CASSLRIADTEAFF.